A selection of T cell receptor beta chains follows, all from one sample in a study of untreated major depressive disorder. Assay used: immunoSEQ multiplex PCR; TCRdb lists only in-frame clones, some missing. The data contain almost 20,000 clones, over 65% of them seen just once; the ten biggest clones take up 0.82%. Sample: CD4+ T cells from PBMCs. The receptors derive from a woman in her 30s in good health. Both conserved end residues are trimmed from each CDR3. Each record gives: CDR3 protein, V gene.

CDR3: ASSYRGSYNEQF
V: TRBV6-5

CDR3: ASSFGDRVYGYT
V: TRBV5-6

CDR3: ASSTKDRTAYGYT
V: TRBV5-4

CDR3: ASSSHGTTKAKNIQY
V: TRBV5-8

CDR3: ASSLTGGLVEKLF
V: TRBV28

CDR3: ASSLGTGYVYEQF
V: TRBV7-3

CDR3: ASTTDQGSEAF
V: TRBV2

CDR3: ASSSGTDETIYEQY
V: TRBV23-1

CDR3: ASRGPGLITDTQY
V: TRBV28

CDR3: ASSVAGQTYNEQF
V: TRBV9

CDR3: ASSPGTANTEAF
V: TRBV5-1

CDR3: ASSFTGANVLT
V: TRBV27

CDR3: ATSRESGTGYT
V: TRBV15

CDR3: ASSQGHGGTGELF
V: TRBV4-1

CDR3: ASSYSGRESSYEQY
V: TRBV6-5

CDR3: ASYSRQGGNRNTIY
V: TRBV6-6

CDR3: ASSFQGRDTIY
V: TRBV5-4

CDR3: ASRPGTGSYNSPLH
V: TRBV11-2

CDR3: AWSTGVNTEAF
V: TRBV30

CDR3: ASTVTANTDTQY
V: TRBV5-1

CDR3: ASSASYDADTQY
V: TRBV5-1

CDR3: ASSEGGANTGELF
V: TRBV2

CDR3: ASIIPPGLAGGHGEQF
V: TRBV27

CDR3: ASSLVSGGDGELF
V: TRBV7-8

CDR3: ASSKRSEGDGEKLF
V: TRBV21-1

CDR3: ASSSSGESSYEQY
V: TRBV28

CDR3: ASSPPYSSNYGYT
V: TRBV18

CDR3: ASSLEGGQRGDQPQH
V: TRBV11-3

CDR3: ASRRGIGQETQY
V: TRBV2

CDR3: ASSPGTGGRETQY
V: TRBV6-5

CDR3: ASSQRLAGGTYEQY
V: TRBV5-1

CDR3: ASSGSSGSLDTQY
V: TRBV25-1

CDR3: AISYGSTDTQY
V: TRBV10-3

CDR3: ASSLIAGGSYEQY
V: TRBV7-2

CDR3: SVAGTLAYNEQF
V: TRBV29-1

CDR3: AISALQGLNNSPLH
V: TRBV10-3

CDR3: ASSDQGVIKRTGELF
V: TRBV2

CDR3: ASRKGLAGVRDTQY
V: TRBV2

CDR3: AIGTTNSPLH
V: TRBV10-3

CDR3: ASRLCHGYT
V: TRBV11-3

CDR3: ASAQRESTDTQY
V: TRBV2

CDR3: SVAGTSESYEQY
V: TRBV29-1

CDR3: ASSESGLSSYEQY
V: TRBV7-2

CDR3: ASTQQGAGAPTNEKLF
V: TRBV21-1

CDR3: ASSEPSGSYGYT
V: TRBV6-1

CDR3: ASSPRDRGQPQH
V: TRBV4-2

CDR3: ASSLVSGNAPDEQF
V: TRBV5-1

CDR3: ASSITRNTEAF
V: TRBV19

CDR3: ASSLGHTRGYT
V: TRBV7-9

CDR3: ASSQRGAMDTEAF
V: TRBV4-1

CDR3: ASSAYSPNTEAF
V: TRBV5-6

CDR3: ASSDRGNEQF
V: TRBV10-2

CDR3: ASSLDPSPLYEQY
V: TRBV5-1

CDR3: ASRTRTSGLGEQF
V: TRBV27

CDR3: ASSPGTRTFQETQY
V: TRBV18

CDR3: ASSLGTPESYGYT
V: TRBV28

CDR3: ASSLAGTTPNEQF
V: TRBV27

CDR3: ASRFVGGEKLF
V: TRBV28

CDR3: ASSLDGQPYEQY
V: TRBV5-1

CDR3: AVPQGFSSYEQY
V: TRBV5-8